This T cell receptor beta chain was documented in a study of OX40 agonist ivuxolimab in advanced cancers. About the study: A mean age of around 63 years, range roughly 23 to 85, was recorded, and approximately 85% were male. Enrollees could have had prior anti-PD-1, anti-PD-L1 or anti-CTLA-4 therapy, which more than 30% had received.

Notes on the study in general: Relative to CD4+ cells, CD8+ T cells on average had more expanded clones. The study observed clonal expansion of CD4+ and CD8+ blood T cells by week 6 at 0.1 to 3.0 mg/kg.

In the case of this clone: Its antigen is unidentified.

Clones were sequenced by immunoSEQ multiplex PCR, and TCRdb holds only the in-frame ones, with some missing. The sample carries 78,000 or so clones, about 90% recorded once. The sequence came from an adult with an advanced solid tumor such as melanoma, head and neck, liver or kidney cancer. The sequenced sample was CD4+ or CD8+ T cells sorted from blood, obtained in a trial of the OX40 agonist ivuxolimab.

CDR3 amino acids: CASSEAGRQPQHF. CDR3 sequence (DNA): TGTGCCAGCAGTGAAGCCGGTCGTCAGCCCCAGCATTTT. The chain links TRBV6-1 to TRBJ1-5, with unresolved D. V was cut by 0 bases and J by 6 bases, with 6 bases left in between. Germline V gene lookup returns CDR1 MNHNS and CDR2 SASEGT. CDR3 length: 13 amino acids.